This TCR beta chain was captured in a study of T-cell memory formation after mild COVID-19. Turning to the study itself: TCR clustering was largely donor specific. Study-wide results and caveats: Contracting CD4+ clones sat mainly in CM and EM; CD8+ in EMRA. Some responding clones appeared in pre-infection memory, suggesting cross-reactive memory joined. Clones shrinking between day 15 and 85 showed a balanced CD4/CD8 split, and those that grew later tilted toward CD4+.

One entry per CDR3 protein results from TCRdb running MiXCR on the 5' RACE reads. This sample has nearly 350,000 distinct CDR3 sequences; roughly 13% occur once, and the top ten carry about 20%. Notes on this clonotype: No antigen is known for it.

Trimming at V came to 2 bases and at J to 5 bases, leaving 5 bases not matched to a gene. The CDR3 loop spans 15 amino acids. Germline loops: CDR1 SGHRS, CDR2 YFSETQ. This sequence joins TRBV5-1 and TRBJ2-5; 11 bases agree with TRBD1. Sequencing used PBMCs or a T cell subset sorted from them (not recorded which). This sequence was found in a young man who had mild COVID-19 (a few samples of this study predate the infection). Cell type and time point are not known. CDR3 bases: TGCGCCAGCAGCTTAGGACAGGGGGCGGTGGAGACCCAGTACTTC. Its protein is CASSLGQGAVETQYF.